This T cell receptor (beta chain) comes out of a study of graft-versus-host responses after intestinal transplantation. Study information: Each recipient received anti-thymocyte globulin induction, then tacrolimus and steroids for approximately three years. General study findings and limits: Recipient marrow contained GvH clones, some of which appeared first in ileum or blood. The highest levels of circulating GvH clones went along with early declines in HvG clones after transplant. When patients had graft-donor T cell macrochimerism, their allografts held high graft-versus-host to host-versus-graft clonal ratios.

Comments on this clone: Its antigen is unknown.

Profiled with immunoSEQ multiplex PCR; TCRdb holds only in-frame clones, not every one. The table lists some 96,000 clones, 80% to 95% of them singletons. The TCR originated in a human patient who received an intestinal transplant, so some T cells may come from the graft donor. This specimen was PBMCs, taken 450 to 460 days after intestinal transplant.

CDR3 protein: CASSPDRATYEQYF. The CDR3 nucleotides read TGTGCCAGCTCACCCGACAGGGCGACCTACGAGCAGTACTTC. The chain has TRBV18 and TRBJ2-7; 7 bases match TRBD1. CDR1 and CDR2 (germline): KGHSH, LQKENI. V dropped 3 bases and J dropped 2; count of bases not matched to a gene: 4. The CDR3 is 14 amino acids.